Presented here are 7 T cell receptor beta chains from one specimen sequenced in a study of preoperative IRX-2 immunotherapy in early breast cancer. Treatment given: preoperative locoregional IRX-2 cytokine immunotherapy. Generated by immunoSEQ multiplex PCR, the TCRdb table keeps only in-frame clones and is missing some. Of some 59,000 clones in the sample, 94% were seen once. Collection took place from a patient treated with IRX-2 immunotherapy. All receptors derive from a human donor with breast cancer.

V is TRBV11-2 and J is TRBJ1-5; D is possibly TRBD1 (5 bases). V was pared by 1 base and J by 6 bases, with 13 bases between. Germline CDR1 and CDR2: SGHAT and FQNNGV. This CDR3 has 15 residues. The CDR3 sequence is CASSLGDGGSQPQHF. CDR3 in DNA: TGTGCCAGCAGCTTAGGGGACGGCGGGTCTCAGCCCCAGCATTTT.

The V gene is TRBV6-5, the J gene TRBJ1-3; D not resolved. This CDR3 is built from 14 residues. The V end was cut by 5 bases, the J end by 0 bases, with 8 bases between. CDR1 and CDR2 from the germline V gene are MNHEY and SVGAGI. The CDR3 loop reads CASSVTTSGNTIYF. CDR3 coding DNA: TGTGCCAGCAGTGTCACTACCTCTGGAAACACCATATATTTT.

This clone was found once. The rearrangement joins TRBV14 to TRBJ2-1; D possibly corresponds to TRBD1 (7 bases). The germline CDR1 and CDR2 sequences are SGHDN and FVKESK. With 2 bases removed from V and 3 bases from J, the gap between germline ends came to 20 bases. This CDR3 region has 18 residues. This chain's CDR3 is CASSQTRGPGGIYNEQFF. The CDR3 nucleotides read TGTGCCAGCAGCCAAACTAGGGGGCCAGGGGGGATCTACAATGAGCAGTTCTTC. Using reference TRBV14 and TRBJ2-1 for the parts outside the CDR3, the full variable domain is EAGVTQFPSHSVIEKGQTVTLRCDPISGHDNLYWYRRVMGKEIKFLLHFVKESKQDESGMPNNRFLAERTGGTYSTLKVQPAELEDSGVYFCASSQTRGPGGIYNEQFFGPGTRLTVL.

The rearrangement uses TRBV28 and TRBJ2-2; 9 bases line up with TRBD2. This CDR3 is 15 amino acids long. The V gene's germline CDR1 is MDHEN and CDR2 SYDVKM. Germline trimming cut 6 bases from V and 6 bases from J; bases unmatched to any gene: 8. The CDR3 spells CASSSIAGVSGELFF. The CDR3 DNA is TGTGCCAGCAGCTCGATAGCGGGAGTCTCCGGGGAGCTGTTTTTT.

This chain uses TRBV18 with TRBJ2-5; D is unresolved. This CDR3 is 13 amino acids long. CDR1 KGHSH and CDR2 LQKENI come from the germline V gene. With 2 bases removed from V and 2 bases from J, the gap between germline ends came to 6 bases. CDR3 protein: CASSPGWQETQYF. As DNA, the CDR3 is TGTGCCAGCTCACCAGGGTGGCAAGAGACCCAGTACTTC.

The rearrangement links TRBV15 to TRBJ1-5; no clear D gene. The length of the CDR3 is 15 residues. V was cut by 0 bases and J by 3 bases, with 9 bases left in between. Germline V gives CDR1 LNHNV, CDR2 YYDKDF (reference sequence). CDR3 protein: CATSRDRPNNQPQHF. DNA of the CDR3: TGTGCCACCAGCAGAGACCGGCCGAACAATCAGCCCCAGCATTTT.

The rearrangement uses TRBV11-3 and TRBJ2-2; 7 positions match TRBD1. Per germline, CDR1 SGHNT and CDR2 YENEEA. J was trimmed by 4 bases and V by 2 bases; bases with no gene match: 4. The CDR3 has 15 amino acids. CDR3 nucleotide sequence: TGTGCCAGCAGCTTACCTAACAGGGGCACCGGGGAGCTGTTTTTT. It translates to CASSLPNRGTGELFF.